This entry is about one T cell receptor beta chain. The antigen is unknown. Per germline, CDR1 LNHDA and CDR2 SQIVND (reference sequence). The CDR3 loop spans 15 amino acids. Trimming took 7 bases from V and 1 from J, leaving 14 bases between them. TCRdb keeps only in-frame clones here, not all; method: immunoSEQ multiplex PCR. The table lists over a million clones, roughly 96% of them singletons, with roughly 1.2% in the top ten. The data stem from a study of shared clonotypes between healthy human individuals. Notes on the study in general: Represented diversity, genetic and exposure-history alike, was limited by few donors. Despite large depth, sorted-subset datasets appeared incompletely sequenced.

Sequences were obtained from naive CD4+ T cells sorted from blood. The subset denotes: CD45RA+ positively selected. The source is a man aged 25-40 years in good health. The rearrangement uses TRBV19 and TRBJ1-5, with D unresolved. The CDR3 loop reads CASNVREWSNQPQHF. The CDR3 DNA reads TGTGCCAGTAATGTGAGGGAATGGAGCAATCAGCCCCAGCATTTT.